The clone carrying this T cell receptor (beta chain) occurred a few times. Antigen unknown. This CDR3 has 11 residues. Germline-derived CDR1 and CDR2 are DFQATT and SNEGSKA (reference sequence). The data belong to a study of beta chain features in type 1 diabetes. Study-wide results and caveats: Moderately but significantly shorter TCRB CDR3s were found in Type 1 diabetes patients in all four CD4+ subsets.

Reverse transcribing all isolated RNA meant expressed TCRB transcripts were sequenced. Only in-frame clones appear in the TCRdb table, and some are missing; sequencing was by immunoSEQ multiplex PCR. The sample contains 600,000 to 700,000 clones, about an eighth of which appear only once. The chain recombines TRBV20-1 with TRBJ1-2, with D perhaps matching TRBD1 (5 bases). The TCR originated in a man aged 25-45 years with type 1 diabetes. The sequenced sample was naive CD4+ T cells from blood. CDR3 nucleotide sequence: TGCACCACATGGGGGTCCTATGGCTACACCTTC. Translated, it gives CTTWGSYGYTF.